Listed here are 14 T cell receptor beta chains from one sample, sequenced in a study of response to subunit inactivated influenza vaccine. TCRdb re-called the RT-PCR reads with MiXCR, one entry per CDR3 protein. The sample lists about 530,000 distinct CDR3 sequences, 12% occurring once. The sequenced sample was PBMCs from blood, obtained on the day of vaccination. Receptor source: a man in his forties or fifties who received an inactivated influenza vaccine.

The sample holds many counts of this clonotype. The chain joins TRBV20-1 to TRBJ1-1; 7 positions match TRBD1. The CDR3 covers 12 residues. Trimming took 5 bases from V and 0 from J; bases not matched to a gene: 0. Germline lookup yields CDR1 DFQATT and CDR2 SNEGSKA (reference sequence). The CDR3 region has the DNA TGCAGTGCTGGGACAGTGAACACTGAAGCTTTCTTT. Its protein product is CSAGTVNTEAFF.

This clonotype was seen a few times. The J gene is TRBJ2-1, the V gene TRBV20-1; D is perhaps TRBD2 (5 bases). CDR3 length: 16 amino acids. V shed 1 base and J shed 0 bases, with 13 bases lying between them. Germline V gene data show CDR1 as DFQATT and CDR2 as SNEGSKA (reference sequence). Here the CDR3 reads CSARVPADLSYNEQFF. CDR3 coding DNA: TGCAGTGCTAGAGTCCCAGCGGACCTCTCCTACAATGAGCAGTTCTTC.

The chain combines TRBV7-2 with TRBJ1-3, with 7 bases fitting TRBD1. The germline V gene encodes CDR1 SGHTA and CDR2 FQGNSA. This CDR3 has 14 residues. With 1 base clipped from V and 5 bases from J, the junction kept 2 bases outside the gene matches. Written as DNA, the CDR3 is TGTGCCAGCAGCTTAGTAAGGGGGCGAAACACCATATATTTT. Residues: CASSLVRGRNTIYF.

This clonotype was seen only a few times. V and J are TRBV6-1 and TRBJ2-3, with 9 bases lining up with TRBD1. CDR1 and CDR2 from the germline V gene are MNHNS and SASEGT. V lost 8 bases to trimming and J lost 5 bases; unmatched junction nucleotides: 5. The CDR3 is 13 residues long. The DNA for the CDR3 is TGTGCCAGCCGGACAGGGGCTAGAGATACGCAGTATTTT. This codes for CASRTGARDTQYF.

J is TRBJ2-7 and V is TRBV5-5, with 7 nucleotides matching TRBD1. Trimming removed 2 bases from V and 4 bases from J; junction bases left unmatched: 6. The length of the CDR3 is 14 residues. Looked up from germline, CDR1 is SGHKS and CDR2 is YYEKEE (reference sequence). The CDR3 DNA sequence: TGTGCCAGCAGCTTAGACAGGGTTGTATACGAGCAGTACTTC. Its translation: CASSLDRVVYEQYF.

The chain uses TRBV9 and TRBJ2-7, with D possibly matching TRBD1 (6 bases). The germline CDR1 and CDR2 sequences are SGDLS and YYNGEE. V was cut by 0 bases and J by 0 bases, with 10 bases left in between. The CDR3 is made up of 15 amino acids. The CDR3 loop is CASSVGDMLSYEQYF. Written as DNA, the CDR3 is TGTGCCAGCAGCGTAGGGGACATGCTCTCCTACGAGCAGTACTTC.

The chain combines TRBV12-3 or TRBV12-4 with TRBJ2-1; the match to TRBD2 covers 7 bases. The CDR3 contains 14 residues. The J segment lost 7 bases and the V segment lost 3 bases, leaving 6 bases of the junction unmatched. CDR3 sequence: CASSFGFGRNEQFF. In nucleotides, the CDR3 is TGTGCCAGCAGTTTTGGCTTCGGGAGGAATGAGCAGTTCTTC.

The V gene is TRBV7-7, the J gene TRBJ2-5; 8 bases agree with TRBD2. CDR3 size: 16 residues. CDR1 SSHAT and CDR2 FNYEAQ come from the germline V gene (reference sequence). Trimming cost V 3 bases and J 1 base; bases outside gene matches: 7. The CDR3 sequence: CASSLTTRGGQETQYF. Written as DNA, the CDR3 is TGTGCCAGCAGCTTGACCACCCGGGGGGGCCAAGAGACCCAGTACTTC. Variable domain in full (rest from reference TRBV7-7 and TRBJ2-5): GAGVSQSPRYKVTKRGQDVTLRCDPISSHATLYWYQQALGQGPEFLTYFNYEAQPDKSGLPSDRFSAERPEGSISTLTIQRTEQRDSAMYRCASSLTTRGGQETQYFGPGTRLLVL.

The CDR3 region has the DNA TGTGCCAGCAGCGTAGAAGCGGGAGCCCCCCCAGATACGCAGTATTTT. Translated, it gives CASSVEAGAPPDTQYF. The chain links TRBV9 to TRBJ2-3; 8 bases fit TRBD2. This CDR3 contains 16 residues. V trimming: 0 bases; J trimming: 4 bases; junction bases outside the gene matches: 7. From germline, CDR1 is SGDLS and CDR2 YYNGEE.

This chain uses TRBV5-1 with TRBJ1-1; 9 bases match TRBD1. The CDR3 contains 14 residues. CDR1 is SGHRS, CDR2 YFSETQ, per germline. Trimming cost V 0 bases and J 8 bases; bases outside gene matches: 5. Here the CDR3 reads CASSLAPQGAEAFF. For the CDR3, the DNA is TGCGCCAGCAGCTTGGCCCCACAGGGGGCCGAAGCTTTCTTT.

This clonotype was seen only a few times. CDR3 nucleotide sequence: TGCAGCGTCGACCCGGGACAGGGTTCAGATGAGCAGTTCTTC. It specifies CSVDPGQGSDEQFF. The chain employs TRBV29-1 and TRBJ2-1, with 9 bases aligning to TRBD1. Germline values: CDR1 SQVTM, CDR2 ANQGSEA. The J segment lost 8 bases and the V segment lost 6 bases, leaving 11 bases of the junction unmatched. CDR3 size: 14 residues.

The chain employs TRBV20-1 and TRBJ2-1; 11 bases are shared with TRBD2. The V segment lost 8 bases and the J segment 7 bases; nucleotides outside the gene matches: 7. Looked up from germline, CDR1 is DFQATT and CDR2 is SNEGSKA (reference sequence). The CDR3 loop spans 13 amino acids. CDR3 DNA: TGCAGTACGCTAGCGGGAGGAGGGAATGAGCAGTTCTTC. It codes for CSTLAGGGNEQFF.

The rearrangement links TRBV5-5 to TRBJ2-7; weak D call: TRBD1 (6 bases). This CDR3 has 17 amino acids. Looked up from germline, CDR1 is SGHKS and CDR2 is YYEKEE (reference sequence). Trimming stripped 2 bases from V and 6 bases from J, with 24 bases between. In DNA, the CDR3 is TGTGCCAGCAGCTTAAGGCCACAGGGACGGGACCGGGGCGAGCAGTACTTC. It is translated as CASSLRPQGRDRGEQYF. The full variable domain, in which reference TRBV5-5 and TRBJ2-7 provide the parts outside the CDR3, is DAGVTQSPTHLIKTRGQQVTLRCSPISGHKSVSWYQQVLGQGPQFIFQYYEKEERGRGNFPDRFSARQFPNYSSELNVNALLLGDSALYLCASSLRPQGRDRGEQYFGPGTRLTVT.

The genes are TRBV5-1 and TRBJ2-1; D gene ambiguous. The V gene lost 4 bases and the J gene lost 7 bases, with 15 bases spanning the gap. The CDR3 is 14 amino acids. Germline V gene sequence: CDR1 SGHRS, CDR2 YFSETQ. CDR3 sequence: CASSPYGPGNEQFF. CDR3 coding DNA: TGCGCCAGCAGCCCCTATGGGCCCGGGAATGAGCAGTTCTTC.